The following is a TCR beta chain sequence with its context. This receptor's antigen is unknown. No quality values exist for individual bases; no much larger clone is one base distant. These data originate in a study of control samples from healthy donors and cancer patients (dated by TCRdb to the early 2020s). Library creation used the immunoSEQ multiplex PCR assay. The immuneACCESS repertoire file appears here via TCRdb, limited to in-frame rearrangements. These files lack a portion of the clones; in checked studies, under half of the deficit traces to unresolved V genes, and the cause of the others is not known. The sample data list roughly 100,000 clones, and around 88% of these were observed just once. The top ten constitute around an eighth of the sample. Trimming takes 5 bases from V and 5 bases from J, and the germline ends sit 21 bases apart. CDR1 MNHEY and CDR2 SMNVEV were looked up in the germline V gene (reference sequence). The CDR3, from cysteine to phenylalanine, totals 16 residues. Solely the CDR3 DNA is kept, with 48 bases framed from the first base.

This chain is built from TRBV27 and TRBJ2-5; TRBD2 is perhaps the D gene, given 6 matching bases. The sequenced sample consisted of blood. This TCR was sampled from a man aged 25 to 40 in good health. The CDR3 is CASSGGPGSYGETQYF. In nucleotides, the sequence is TGTGCCAGCAGTGGAGGGCCCGGGAGTTACGGGGAGACCCAGTACTTC.